This T cell receptor (beta chain) was recovered during a study of T cell repertoires in cytomegalovirus infection. Looking at the study overall: It can be stated that public TCR beta signatures indicated CMV infection as well as a matching HLA type.

The table lists this clonotype with a few counts. What it binds is not known. TCRdb ran MiXCR on the reads and lists one entry per CDR3 protein. The data show hundreds of thousands of distinct CDR3 sequences, roughly 16% seen once. Germline values: CDR1 SGHRS, CDR2 YFSETQ. This CDR3 has 19 amino acids. The J segment lost 4 bases and the V segment lost 4 bases, leaving 14 bases of the junction unmatched. Whole-study findings and limits: In two of eight donors, the top clonotype was HLA-C-restricted CMV-specific. Carriers of CMV and the relevant HLA type were discriminated by public TCR beta frequency.

The receptor was isolated from a human donor in good health (CMV status not recorded). Some clones in this sample may be carry-over from other donors' samples. The J gene is TRBJ2-5, the V gene TRBV5-1, with 15 bases lining up with TRBD2. Specimen: PBMCs. CDR3 amino acids: CASSRFGTSGGINRETQYF. For the CDR3, the DNA is TGCGCCAGCAGCCGATTCGGGACTAGCGGGGGGATAAACCGAGAGACCCAGTACTTC.